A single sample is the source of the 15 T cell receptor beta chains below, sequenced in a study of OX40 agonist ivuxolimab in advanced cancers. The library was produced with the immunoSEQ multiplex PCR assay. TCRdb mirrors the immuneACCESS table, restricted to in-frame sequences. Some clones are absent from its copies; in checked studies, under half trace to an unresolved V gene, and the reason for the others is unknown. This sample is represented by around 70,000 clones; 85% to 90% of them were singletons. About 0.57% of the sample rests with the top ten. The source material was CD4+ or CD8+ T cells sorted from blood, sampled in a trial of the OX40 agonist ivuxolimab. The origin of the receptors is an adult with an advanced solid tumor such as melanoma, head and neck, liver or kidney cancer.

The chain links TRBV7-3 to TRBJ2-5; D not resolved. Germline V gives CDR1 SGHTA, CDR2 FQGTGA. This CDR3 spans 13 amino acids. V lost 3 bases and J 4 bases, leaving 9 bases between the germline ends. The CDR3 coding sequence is TGTGCCAGCAGCTTGACGGTGGGAGAGACCCAGTACTTC. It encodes CASSLTVGETQYF.

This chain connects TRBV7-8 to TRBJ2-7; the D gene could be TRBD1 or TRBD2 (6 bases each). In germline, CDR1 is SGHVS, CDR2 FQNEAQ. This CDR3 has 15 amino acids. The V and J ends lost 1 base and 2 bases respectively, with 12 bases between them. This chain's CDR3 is CASSLGSGAPYEQYF. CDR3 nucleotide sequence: TGTGCCAGCAGCTTAGGATCGGGGGCACCCTACGAGCAGTACTTC.

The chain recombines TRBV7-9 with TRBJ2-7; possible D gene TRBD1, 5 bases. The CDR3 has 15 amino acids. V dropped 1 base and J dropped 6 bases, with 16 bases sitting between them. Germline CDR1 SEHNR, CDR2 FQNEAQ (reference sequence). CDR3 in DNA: TGTGCCAGCAGCTTAGTAGGGGCGCCCAAGGTCGAGCAGTACTTC. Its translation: CASSLVGAPKVEQYF.

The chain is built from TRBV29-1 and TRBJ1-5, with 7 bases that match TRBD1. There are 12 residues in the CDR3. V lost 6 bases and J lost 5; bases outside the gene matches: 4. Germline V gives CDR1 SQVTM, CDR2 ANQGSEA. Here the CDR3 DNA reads TGCAGCGTGGGGGGGACAGATCAGCCCCAGCATTTT. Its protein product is CSVGGTDQPQHF.

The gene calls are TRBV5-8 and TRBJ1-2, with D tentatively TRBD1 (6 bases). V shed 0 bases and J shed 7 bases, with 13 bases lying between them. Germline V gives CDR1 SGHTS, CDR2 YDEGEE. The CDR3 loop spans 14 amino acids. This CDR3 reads CASSLADSGAGYTF. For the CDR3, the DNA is TGTGCCAGCAGCTTGGCCGATTCAGGGGCTGGCTACACCTTC.

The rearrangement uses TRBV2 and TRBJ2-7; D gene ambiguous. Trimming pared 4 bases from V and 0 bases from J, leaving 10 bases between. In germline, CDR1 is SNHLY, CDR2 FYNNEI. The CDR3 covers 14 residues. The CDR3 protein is CASSGRTNSYEQYF. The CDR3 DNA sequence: TGTGCCAGCAGTGGCAGGACCAACTCCTACGAGCAGTACTTC.

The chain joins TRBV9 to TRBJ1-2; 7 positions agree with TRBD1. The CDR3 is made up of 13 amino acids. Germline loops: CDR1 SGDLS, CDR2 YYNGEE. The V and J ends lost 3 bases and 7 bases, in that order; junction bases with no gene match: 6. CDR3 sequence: CASSAQGGRGYTF. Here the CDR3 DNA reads TGTGCCAGCAGCGCCCAGGGGGGTCGTGGCTACACCTTC.

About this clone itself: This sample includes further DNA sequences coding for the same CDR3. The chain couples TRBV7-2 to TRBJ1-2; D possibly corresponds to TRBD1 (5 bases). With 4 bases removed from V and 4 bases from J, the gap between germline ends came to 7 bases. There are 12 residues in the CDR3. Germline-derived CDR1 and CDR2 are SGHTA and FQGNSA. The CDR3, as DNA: TGTGCCAGCAGCTCCGGGGCCTATGGCTACACCTTC. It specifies CASSSGAYGYTF.

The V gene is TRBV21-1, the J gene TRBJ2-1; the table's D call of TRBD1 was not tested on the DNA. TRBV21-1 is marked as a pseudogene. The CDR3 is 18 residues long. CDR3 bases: TGTGCCAGCAGCAAAACCGACTACAGGGGCGCTCTATACAATGAGCAGTTCTTC. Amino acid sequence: CASSKTDYRGALYNEQFF.

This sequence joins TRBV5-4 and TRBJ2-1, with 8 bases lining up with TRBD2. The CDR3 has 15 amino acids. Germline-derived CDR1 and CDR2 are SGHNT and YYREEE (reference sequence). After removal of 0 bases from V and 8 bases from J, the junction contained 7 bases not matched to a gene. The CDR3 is CASSLGREGRYEQFF. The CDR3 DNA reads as TGTGCCAGCAGCTTGGGACGGGAGGGCCGCTATGAGCAGTTCTTC.

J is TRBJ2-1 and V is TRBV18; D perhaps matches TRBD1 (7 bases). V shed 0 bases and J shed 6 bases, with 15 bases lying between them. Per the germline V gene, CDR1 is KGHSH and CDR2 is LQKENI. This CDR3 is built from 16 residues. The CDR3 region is CASSPPGTGEVNEQFF. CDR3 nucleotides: TGTGCCAGCTCACCACCGGGAACAGGGGAGGTCAATGAGCAGTTCTTC.

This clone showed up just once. The CDR3 here is CASSYGETGATEAFF. The CDR3 nucleotides are TGTGCCAGCAGTTACGGCGAAACAGGGGCCACTGAAGCTTTCTTT. The rearrangement joins TRBV6-5 to TRBJ1-1, with 7 nucleotides matching TRBD1. The length of the CDR3 is 15 residues. Per germline, CDR1 MNHEY and CDR2 SVGAGI. Trimming cost V 2 bases and J 4 bases; bases outside gene matches: 7.

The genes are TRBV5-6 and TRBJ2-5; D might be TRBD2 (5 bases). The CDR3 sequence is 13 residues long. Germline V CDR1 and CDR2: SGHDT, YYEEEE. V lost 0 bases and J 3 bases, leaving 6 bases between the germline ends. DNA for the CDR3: TGTGCCAGCAGCTTGGCGGGGAAAGAGACCCAGTACTTC. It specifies CASSLAGKETQYF.

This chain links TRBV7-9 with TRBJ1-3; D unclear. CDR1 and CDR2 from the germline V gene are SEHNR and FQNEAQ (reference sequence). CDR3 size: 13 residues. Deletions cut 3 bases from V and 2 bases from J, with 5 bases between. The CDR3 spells CASSFYAGNTIYF. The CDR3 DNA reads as TGTGCCAGCAGCTTCTATGCTGGAAACACCATATATTTT.

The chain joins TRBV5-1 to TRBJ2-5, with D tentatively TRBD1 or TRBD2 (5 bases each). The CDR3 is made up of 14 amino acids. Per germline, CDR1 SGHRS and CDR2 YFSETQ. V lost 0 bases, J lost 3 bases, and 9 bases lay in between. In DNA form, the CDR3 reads TGCGCCAGCAGCTTGGCACTAGGGGAAGAGACCCAGTACTTC. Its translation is CASSLALGEETQYF.